This section outlines one TCR beta chain sequence together with its context. The CDR3 has 13 residues. The V end was cut by 3 bases, the J end by 8 bases, with 13 bases between. Germline CDR1 and CDR2: MDHEN and SYDVKM. This entry comes from a study of blood T cell repertoires in COVID-19. Study overall: There were acute and convalescent COVID-19 samples, and they came from the United States, Italy and Spain. The analysed material was cDNA or gDNA that came from T cells, B-cell-depleted T cells, or PBMCs.

The data were produced by immunoSEQ multiplex PCR, yet TCRdb's version contains in-frame clones alone and is incomplete. The table lists 200,000 or so clones, 70% to 85% of them singletons. Source material: peripheral blood. V and J are TRBV28 and TRBJ1-2; D may be TRBD1 (5 bases). This TCR derives from a woman aged 25 to 39 with acute or convalescent COVID-19. The CDR3 DNA reads TGTGCCAGCAGTTTTGGTCAGGGTCAGGGCTACACCTTC. Its translation is CASSFGQGQGYTF.